This T cell receptor (beta chain) was profiled in a study of identifying expanded T cells in peripheral blood. Findings and limits, study-wide: Technical replicates showed roughly 1.2 changed clones; two weeks approximately 16; four weeks 19.

TCRdb keeps only in-frame clones here, not all; method: immunoSEQ multiplex PCR. The sample carries 75,000 to 90,000 clones, approximately 90% recorded once. A word on this clone: The antigen is undetermined.

This TCR derives from a person between 18 and 75 years old in good health. Sequencing input: blood.

CDR3 sequence reads: CASSEKWRHTQYF. The CDR3 nucleotides are TGTGCCAGCAGTGAGAAATGGCGCCATACGCAGTATTTT. The V call is TRBV25-1, the J call TRBJ2-3; no clear D gene. CDR1 is MGHDK and CDR2 is SYGVNS in the germline V gene. With 3 bases removed from V and 7 bases from J, the gap between germline ends came to 11 bases. This CDR3 spans 13 amino acids. Drawing the rest from reference TRBV25-1 and TRBJ2-3, the complete variable domain is EADIYQTPRYLVIGTGKKITLECSQTMGHDKMYWYQQDPGMELHLIHYSYGVNSTEKGDLSSESTVSRIRTEHFPLTLESARPSHTSQYLCASSEKWRHTQYFGPGTRLTVL.